This T cell receptor beta chain was retrieved from a study of T-cell reconstitution after alpha-beta-depleted transplantation in children. Study findings and constraints: Reports say that about two months after transplant, the alpha-beta T cells came out of several hundred graft clones that had expanded. Surviving recipient T cells and intrathymic progenitors accounted for some patients' high TCRbeta diversity at day 60. Diversity and T-cell counts at one year after transplant derived mostly from new T cells.

The sample holds a few counts of this clonotype. The antigen is undetermined. Unique molecular identifiers were incorporated during preparation of the TCRbeta library. TCRdb re-analysed the PCR reads in MiXCR, keeping a single row per CDR3 protein. The table shows hundreds of thousands of distinct CDR3 sequences, with approximately 12% occurring only once. J gave up 7 bases and V 0 bases, and 9 bases lay outside the gene matches. The CDR3 loop spans 16 amino acids. Germline CDR1 and CDR2: LGHDT and YNNKEL (reference sequence). The rearrangement joins TRBV3-1 to TRBJ2-1; 7 positions agree with TRBD2. The sequencing here drew on PBMCs, mostly from graft donor cells, taken 360 days after TCRalphabeta/CD19-depleted stem cell transplant. The clonotype originates from a male patient between 5 and 17 years old who had a stem cell transplant for acute myeloid leukemia, so the T cells may come from the graft donor. The CDR3 loop reads CASSQDRRASGNEQFF. The CDR3 DNA is TGTGCCAGCAGCCAAGATAGGAGGGCTAGCGGTAATGAGCAGTTCTTC.